Sequencing of this TCR beta chain was carried out in a study of cytomegalovirus exposure and HLA in healthy donors. A multiplex PCR was run with 60 Vbeta primers and 13 Jbeta primers. The protocol was immunoSEQ multiplex PCR, while the TCRdb copy is restricted to in-frame clones and leaves out a portion. The sample holds 150,000 to 160,000 clones, 60% to 80% seen once. The CDR3 contains 15 residues. V lost 3 bases, J lost 5 bases, and 4 bases stayed unmatched. Per germline, CDR1 LNHDA and CDR2 SQIVND (reference sequence). The clonotype was recovered from a man aged 25 to 40 in good health and CMV-seropositive. The chain combines TRBV19 with TRBJ1-5; 10 nucleotides agree with TRBD1. The sample was PBMCs. CDR3 loop: CASSIYGTGDQPQHF. CDR3 coding DNA: TGTGCCAGTAGTATCTATGGGACAGGGGATCAGCCCCAGCATTTT.